This entry describes one TCR beta chain. Only one count was recorded for this clone. It has no known antigen specificity. The record has no base qualities; no much larger clone is one base away. The sample is drawn from a study of OX40 agonist ivuxolimab in advanced cancers. A note on the overall study: Ivuxolimab was a fully human IgG2 agonistic monoclonal antibody targeting the costimulatory receptor OX40 (CD134). Intravenous ivuxolimab was administered to patients every 2 weeks at six dose levels: 0.01, 0.1, 0.3, 1.5, 3 and 10 mg/kg. Among the approximately 54 dose-escalation patients, around 19 had hepatocellular carcinoma, roughly 15 melanoma, 9 renal cell carcinoma and 9 head and neck cancer. In the dose-escalation cohort, over 65% of patients were male, and the mean age was about 55 years, with a range of about 23 to 90. Patients were allowed to have had prior anti-PD-1, anti-PD-L1 or anti-CTLA-4 therapy, and 30% to 50% of the dose-escalation patients had previously received checkpoint inhibitors. Three dose-escalation patients achieved partial responses, one with hepatocellular carcinoma and two with cutaneous melanoma. The point of sequencing TCRbeta in the periphery was to test whether ivuxolimab changed TCR sequence diversity and drove clonal T-cell expansion. The paper describes the monotherapy dose-escalation part (N of about 52 patients) of the phase I trial of ivuxolimab.

Between the V and J ends, shortened by 2 bases and 3 bases respectively, the junction contains 14 bases. Reading the germline V gene gives CDR1 SGHRS and CDR2 YFSETQ. The cysteine opens and the phenylalanine closes a CDR3 of 15 amino acids. CDR3 DNA is the only sequence kept; it has 45 bases, read in frame from the first base. Study-wide conclusions, independent of this receptor: Clonal expansion of both CD4+ and CD8+ blood T cells was observed from baseline to week 6 at doses 0.1 to 3.0 mg/kg. Low levels of normalized T-cell clonal expansion were also seen in some patients who did not respond. In the 0.1-3.0 mg/kg groups, partial responders were among the patients with the lowest normalized peripheral clonal expansion, particularly in CD8+ T cells. After ivuxolimab, more expanded clones were found on average in CD8+ T cells than in CD4+ T cells. Which antigens the clonally expanded peripheral T cells were specific for was not determined.

The trial excluded patients who had a history of autoimmune disease or were on systemic immunosuppression. In every dose cohort, peripheral blood was drawn for TCR sequencing at baseline, cycle 4 day 1, and cycle 7 day 1. The samples were taken from a phase I, first-in-human, multicenter, open-label dose-escalation trial of ivuxolimab. Adults with locally advanced or metastatic head and neck squamous cell, hepatocellular, melanoma or renal cell carcinoma were enrolled in the trial. CD4+ and CD8+ T cells were sorted separately from peripheral blood before TCR sequencing. To sequence the TCRbeta CDR3 region, genomic DNA was isolated from the sorted cells. The immunoSEQ Assay was used to sequence the TCRbeta CDR3 regions. This is the immuneACCESS table as TCRdb keeps it, with only in-frame sequences that have V and J called. A part of the clones is gone; compared with another copy, unresolved V genes explain less than half, and the rest is unexplained. The sample data list around 63,000 clones, and roughly 90% of these were observed just once. The top ten clonotypes cover more than 0.85% of the sample.

The specimen comprised CD4+ or CD8+ T cells sorted from blood, sampled in a trial of the OX40 agonist ivuxolimab. The source is an adult with an advanced solid tumor such as melanoma, head and neck, liver or kidney cancer. The rearranged chain carries TRBV5-1 and TRBJ1-1; there is no confident call for the D gene. The nucleotides are TGCGCCAGCAGCTTCAGTGAAAGTACCCACACTGAAGCTTTCTTT. This is translated as CASSFSESTHTEAFF.